This T cell receptor beta chain was recovered during a study of blood T cell repertoires in COVID-19. Background on the study: The analysed material was cDNA or gDNA that came from T cells, B-cell-depleted T cells, or PBMCs.

In the authors' workflow: Amplifying reference gene primers gave estimates of nucleated cell counts. Sequenced by immunoSEQ multiplex PCR; TCRdb stores in-frame clones only, minus some. The DNA gave D and trimming, while V, J and clone size come from that table. The sample carries roughly 130,000 clones, over 65% recorded once. Germline CDR1 and CDR2: LGHNA and YSLEER. Trimming cost V 4 bases and J 3 bases; bases outside gene matches: 6. The CDR3 sequence is 16 residues long. This TCR derives from an older woman with acute or convalescent COVID-19. V gene TRBV4-3 combines with J gene TRBJ2-1; 10 nucleotides align to TRBD2. What was sequenced was peripheral blood. CDR3 sequence: CASSRLAGVGYNEQFF. The CDR3 DNA follows: TGCGCCAGCAGCCGACTAGCGGGCGTGGGCTACAATGAGCAGTTCTTC.